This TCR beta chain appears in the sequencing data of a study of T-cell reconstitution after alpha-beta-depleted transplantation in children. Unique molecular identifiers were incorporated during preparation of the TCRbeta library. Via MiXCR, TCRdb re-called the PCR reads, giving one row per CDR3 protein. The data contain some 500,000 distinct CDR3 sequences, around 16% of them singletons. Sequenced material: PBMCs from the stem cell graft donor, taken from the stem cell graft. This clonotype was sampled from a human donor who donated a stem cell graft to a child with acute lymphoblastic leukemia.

The CDR3 DNA sequence: TGTGCCAGCAGTTACGGGGGACTGTCCGTGGATACGCAGTATTTT. This translates into CASSYGGLSVDTQYF. V and J are TRBV6-5 and TRBJ2-3, with TRBD2 as a possible D gene (6 bases). The germline V gene encodes CDR1 MNHEY and CDR2 SVGAGI. This CDR3 is built from 15 residues. V lost 2 bases and J 6 bases, leaving 15 bases between the germline ends.